Listed here are 28 T cell receptor beta chains from one sample, sequenced in a study of blood T cell repertoires in COVID-19. TCRdb's table, derived via immunoSEQ multiplex PCR, lists solely in-frame clones and lacks some. The sample includes roughly 300,000 clones, more than 75% of them seen just once. The sample consisted of peripheral blood. Receptors originate from a woman between 50 and 59 years old with acute or convalescent COVID-19.

V is TRBV6-1 and J is TRBJ2-3; 12 bases are shared with TRBD2. V was clipped by 4 bases and J by 4 bases; unmatched bases: 6. Germline V gene sequence: CDR1 MNHNS, CDR2 SASEGT. The CDR3 covers 16 residues. Here the CDR3 reads CASSVLAGGSPDTQYF. CDR3 nucleotide sequence: TGTGCCAGCAGTGTTCTAGCGGGAGGGAGCCCAGATACGCAGTATTTT.

This clone was seen a single time. V is TRBV28 and J is TRBJ1-5; D is ambiguous. In germline, CDR1 is MDHEN, CDR2 SYDVKM. This CDR3 has 18 residues. The V end lost 4 bases, the J end lost 0 bases, and 19 bases lay between the germline ends. CDR3 in amino acids: CASSYPGDHLYSNQPQHF. The CDR3 coding sequence is TGTGCCAGCAGTTACCCCGGGGATCATCTCTATAGCAATCAGCCCCAGCATTTT.

This clone was found a few times. The V gene is TRBV4-2, the J gene TRBJ2-3; no clear D. V was shortened by 3 bases and J by 4 bases, with 17 bases between the two germline ends. CDR1 is LGHNA and CDR2 is YNFKEQ in the germline V gene. This CDR3 is 16 amino acids long. The CDR3 nucleotides read TGTGCCAGCAGCCAGAGAGGTGGTCTTAGGTCAGATACGCAGTATTTT. Encoded protein: CASSQRGGLRSDTQYF.

V usage is TRBV18 and J usage is TRBJ2-3; 10 bases agree with TRBD2. Germline-derived CDR1 and CDR2 are KGHSH and LQKENI. V lost 10 bases and J lost 2; bases outside the gene matches: 12. The CDR3 has 16 residues. For the CDR3, the DNA is TGTGCCACCCAGGTCCGGACTAGCGGAGCCACAGATACGCAGTATTTT. Translated, it gives CATQVRTSGATDTQYF.

The rearrangement joins TRBV5-4 to TRBJ2-1, with TRBD2 identical over 7 bases. V lost 4 bases, J lost 2 bases, and 6 bases stayed unmatched. Germline V lookup: CDR1 SGHNT, CDR2 YYREEE (reference sequence). CDR3 length: 15 residues. The CDR3 nucleotides are TGTGCCAGCAGCCCAGCTAGCGGTCCCTACAATGAGCAGTTCTTC. Translation gives CASSPASGPYNEQFF.

The chain couples TRBV7-2 to TRBJ1-3; D unresolved. Germline V CDR1 and CDR2: SGHTA, FQGNSA. The ends were cut back, 1 base at V and 4 bases at J, with 11 bases in the middle. CDR3 length: 15 residues. DNA of the CDR3: TGTGCCAGCAGCTTAGTTGGAGAGACGGGAAACACCATATATTTT. Translating gives CASSLVGETGNTIYF.

This clone was observed a single time. This chain connects TRBV6-5 to TRBJ1-2, with 9 bases matching TRBD1. The CDR3 loop spans 12 amino acids. V gave up 10 bases and J gave up 4 bases; unmatched junction bases: 4. From germline, CDR1 is MNHEY and CDR2 SVGAGI. For the CDR3, the DNA is TGTGCCACCTGGGACAGGGTCTATGGCTACACCTTC. As protein: CATWDRVYGYTF.

The V and J genes are TRBV7-9 and TRBJ2-2, with TRBD1 as a possible D gene (6 bases). This CDR3 spans 14 amino acids. Germline V lookup: CDR1 SEHNR, CDR2 FQNEAQ (reference sequence). V was cut by 1 base and J by 7 bases, with 10 bases left in between. DNA of the CDR3: TGTGCCAGCAGCTTAGGGCAGGGGATCGGGGAGCTGTTTTTT. Its protein product is CASSLGQGIGELFF.

The DNA of the CDR3 is TGTGCCAGCAGCCCCGTCCCAGGGGTGAACACTGAAGCTTTCTTT. This sequence encodes CASSPVPGVNTEAFF. The V and J genes are TRBV7-2 and TRBJ1-1; tentative D call: TRBD1 (6 bases). Germline assignment: CDR1 SGHTA and CDR2 FQGNSA. This CDR3 is built from 15 residues. Trimming left V 5 bases short and J 0 bases short, with 13 bases between.

V is TRBV2 and J is TRBJ2-4; possibly TRBD1 for D (5 bases). The CDR3 has 12 amino acids. In germline, CDR1 is SNHLY, CDR2 FYNNEI. Trimming shortened V by 2 bases and J by 7 bases, and 6 bases separated the two germline ends. CDR3 loop: CASSEPGNIQYF. Here the CDR3 DNA reads TGTGCCAGCAGTGAACCAGGGAACATTCAGTACTTC.

As to this clone: Distinct nucleotide sequences in the sample also encode this CDR3. V gene TRBV28 combines with J gene TRBJ2-7; no firm D call. The germline V gene has CDR1 MDHEN and CDR2 SYDVKM. The CDR3 extends over 12 amino acids. V was cut by 1 base and J by 3 bases, with 4 bases left in between. CDR3 nucleotides: TGTGCCAGCAGTTTATATAGCTACGAGCAGTACTTC. Translated, it gives CASSLYSYEQYF.

The chain couples TRBV19 to TRBJ2-7, with D perhaps TRBD2 (6 bases). The V end lost 6 bases, the J end lost 6 bases, and 21 bases lay between the germline ends. The CDR3 length is 15 residues. The germline gives CDR1 LNHDA, CDR2 SQIVND (reference sequence). Written as DNA, the CDR3 is TGTGCCAGTAGACGGACCGGGGCGAAAGCGGGCGAGCAGTACTTC. Translating gives CASRRTGAKAGEQYF.

As DNA, the CDR3 is TGTGCCAGCAGCTTCTCCGGGACAGGACCCGGCTACACCTTC. Its protein is CASSFSGTGPGYTF. The J gene is TRBJ1-2, the V gene TRBV11-2; TRBD1 aligns across 8 bases. This CDR3 is built from 14 residues. Germline V gene lookup returns CDR1 SGHAT and CDR2 FQNNGV. J was trimmed by 8 bases and V by 3 bases; bases with no gene match: 8.

The chain combines TRBV28 with TRBJ1-4; a weak D match, TRBD1 (5 bases). Trimming cost V 7 bases and J 8 bases, with 17 bases left between them. The CDR3 is 14 residues long. Germline values: CDR1 MDHEN, CDR2 SYDVKM. In nucleotides, the CDR3 is TGTGCCAGCATTGAAACCGGGACTAGGGAAAAACTGTTTTTT. This codes for CASIETGTREKLFF.

J is TRBJ2-1 and V is TRBV4-1, with 7 bases identical to TRBD2. This CDR3 region has 15 residues. Germline V gives CDR1 MGHRA, CDR2 YSYEKL. V was pared by 0 bases and J by 7 bases, with 6 bases of the junction left unmatched. The CDR3 sequence: CASSQDEASGNEQFF. The CDR3 DNA is TGCGCCAGCAGCCAAGATGAGGCTAGCGGAAATGAGCAGTTCTTC.

The rearrangement joins TRBV5-5 to TRBJ2-4; 8 bases fit TRBD1. Germline values: CDR1 SGHKS, CDR2 YYEKEE (reference sequence). Losses at the gene ends were 0 bases for V and 2 bases for J; bases not matched to a gene: 7. The CDR3 totals 17 residues. Here the CDR3 reads CASSLGAGGLPKNIQYF. The DNA for the CDR3 is TGTGCCAGCAGCTTGGGGGCAGGGGGCTTGCCCAAAAACATTCAGTACTTC.

This rearrangement joins TRBV29-1 to TRBJ2-2, with D perhaps matching TRBD2 (6 bases). The CDR3 spans 17 residues. The V gene's germline CDR1 is SQVTM and CDR2 ANQGSEA. Between the trimmed V and J ends, which lost 6 bases and 0 bases, there was a span of 20 bases. CDR3 nucleotide sequence: TGCAGCGTCCCGGGACTGGGGTATCCTTCGAACACCGGGGAGCTGTTTTTT. Amino acid sequence: CSVPGLGYPSNTGELFF.

The rearrangement joins TRBV18 to TRBJ2-1, with D hard to call. The V gene lost 6 bases and the J gene lost 3 bases, with 12 bases spanning the gap. CDR1 is KGHSH and CDR2 is LQKENI in the germline V gene. CDR3 size: 14 residues. The CDR3 loop is CASSHQQLYNEQFF. CDR3 DNA sequence: TGTGCCAGCTCGCATCAACAGCTCTACAATGAGCAGTTCTTC.

The chain employs TRBV3-1 (or the pseudogene TRBV3-2) and TRBJ1-2; possible D gene TRBD1, 5 bases. V was clipped by 0 bases and J by 6 bases, with 14 bases between them. CDR3 length: 15 amino acids. Germline CDR1 is LGHDT and CDR2 is YNNKEL (reference sequence). This CDR3 is CASSQDLWGEHGYTF. The CDR3 coding sequence is TGTGCCAGCAGCCAAGATCTGTGGGGGGAACATGGCTACACCTTC.

A single count supports this clone. The chain links TRBV28 to TRBJ1-3, with D uncertain. This CDR3 is built from 15 residues. Germline V gene data show CDR1 as MDHEN and CDR2 as SYDVKM. The V end lost 6 bases, the J end lost 4 bases, and 16 bases lay between the germline ends. CDR3 in DNA: TGTGCCAGCAGCCCACCGGGGAATACGGGAAACACCATATATTTT. Protein product: CASSPPGNTGNTIYF.

This chain links TRBV3-1 (or the pseudogene TRBV3-2) with TRBJ2-3, with TRBD1 matching 9 bases. Germline trimming cut 2 bases from V and 3 bases from J; bases unmatched to any gene: 6. This CDR3 contains 16 residues. The V gene's germline CDR1 is LGHDT and CDR2 YNNKEL (reference sequence). The DNA of the CDR3 is TGTGCCAGCAGCCAACTACCGGGACAGGGAACAGATACGCAGTATTTT. Its translation: CASSQLPGQGTDTQYF.

The V gene is TRBV30, the J gene TRBJ2-5; a possible D gene is TRBD1 (6 bases). The CDR3 extends over 13 amino acids. In germline, CDR1 is GTSNPN, CDR2 SVGIG (reference sequence). Trimming cost V 2 bases and J 5 bases, with 12 bases left between them. CDR3 amino acids: CAWSPGASETQYF. CDR3 sequence (DNA): TGTGCCTGGAGTCCAGGGGCGTCGGAGACCCAGTACTTC.

This sequence joins TRBV10-3 and TRBJ1-2; perhaps TRBD1 as D (5 bases). Per germline, CDR1 ENHRY and CDR2 SYGVKD. The V end lost 4 bases, the J end lost 4 bases, and 13 bases lay between the germline ends. The CDR3 is 14 residues long. The CDR3 DNA sequence: TGTGCCATCAGTGGCGGGACGGCGACCTATGGCTACACCTTC. Its translation is CAISGGTATYGYTF.

The gene calls are TRBV5-1 and TRBJ1-2; the match to TRBD1 covers 7 bases. CDR1 is SGHRS and CDR2 is YFSETQ in the germline V gene. The CDR3 is 15 residues long. With V trimmed by 3 bases and J by 4 bases, 9 bases remained unmatched. The CDR3 coding sequence is TGCGCCAGCAGCTACCTGACAGGGAAGTCCTATGGCTACACCTTC. As protein: CASSYLTGKSYGYTF.

This clone is a singleton in its sample. The V and J genes are TRBV6-5 and TRBJ2-1; 8 positions agree with TRBD1. The CDR3 runs to 15 residues. Trimming removed 6 bases from V and 3 bases from J; junction bases left unmatched: 7. CDR1 is MNHEY, CDR2 SVGAGI, per germline. CDR3 DNA: TGTGCCAGCAGAGGACAGGGAAGGGGCTACAATGAGCAGTTCTTC. It specifies CASRGQGRGYNEQFF.

The chain carries TRBV7-9 and TRBJ2-3; possibly TRBD2 for D (5 bases). The CDR3 sequence is 17 residues long. Per the germline V gene, CDR1 is SEHNR and CDR2 is FQNEAQ (reference sequence). Deletions cut 6 bases from V and 2 bases from J, with 21 bases between. As DNA, the CDR3 is TGTGCCAGCAGTCTAAGTGCGGGCGGACTTCTCACAGATACGCAGTATTTT. Amino acid sequence: CASSLSAGGLLTDTQYF.

This rearrangement joins TRBV18 to TRBJ1-2, with 7 bases that match TRBD1. The CDR3 is 16 residues long. Trimming removed 5 bases from V and 3 bases from J; junction bases left unmatched: 12. Germline V gives CDR1 KGHSH, CDR2 LQKENI. CDR3 amino acids: CASSAIRDSMDYGYTF. The CDR3 DNA reads as TGTGCCAGCTCAGCAATCCGGGACAGTATGGACTATGGCTACACCTTC.

V usage is TRBV7-3 and J usage is TRBJ2-3; TRBD2 aligns across 8 bases. CDR1 and CDR2 (germline): SGHTA, FQGTGA. V lost 1 base and J lost 0; bases outside the gene matches: 3. The CDR3 length is 16 residues. The CDR3 sequence is CASSLIGGGSTDTQYF. The CDR3 bases are TGTGCCAGCAGCTTAATCGGCGGGGGGAGCACAGATACGCAGTATTTT. Variable domain in full (rest from reference TRBV7-3 and TRBJ2-3): GAGVSQTPSNKVTEKGKYVELRCDPISGHTALYWYRQSLGQGPEFLIYFQGTGAADDSGLPNDRFFAVRPEGSVSTLKIQRTERGDSAVYLCASSLIGGGSTDTQYFGPGTRLTVL.